The entry that follows covers one T cell receptor (beta chain) sequence. This entry belongs to a study of OX40 agonist ivuxolimab in advanced cancers. Study at large: Prior checkpoint blockade (anti-PD-1, anti-PD-L1 or anti-CTLA-4) was permitted; about 40% had it.

The CDR3 is 13 amino acids. Germline V gives CDR1 SEHNR, CDR2 FQNEAQ (reference sequence). V dropped 5 bases and J dropped 5 bases, with 12 bases sitting between them. The repertoire was sequenced with immunoSEQ multiplex PCR; TCRdb's copy has only in-frame clones and lacks some. Among about 64,000 clones listed, roughly four fifths were seen once. Autoimmune disease history or systemic immunosuppression meant exclusion. This sample comprised CD4+ or CD8+ T cells sorted from blood, obtained in a trial of the OX40 agonist ivuxolimab. The origin of this receptor is an adult with an advanced solid tumor such as melanoma, head and neck, liver or kidney cancer. The chain links TRBV7-9 to TRBJ2-5; D is tentatively TRBD1 or TRBD2 (5 bases each). The DNA for the CDR3 is TGTGCCAGCAGCCAGGGACCGCGGGAGACCCAGTACTTC. Amino acid sequence: CASSQGPRETQYF.